This TCR beta chain emerged from a study of blood T cell repertoires in COVID-19. Overall study context: Sources were T cells, B-cell-depleted T cells, or PBMCs; the material itself was cDNA or gDNA.

Under the authors' procedure: Cell counts per sample came from amplifying reference gene primers. Method: immunoSEQ multiplex PCR; TCRdb's copy keeps in-frame clones and lacks some. V, J and clone size are those of that table, while D and trimming were read from the DNA. The sample records about 190,000 clones, over 75% being singletons. The germline gives CDR1 MNHEY, CDR2 SMNVEV (reference sequence). The ends lost 3 bases at V and 1 base at J; junction bases unmatched: 5. The CDR3 runs 15 residues. Sequenced: peripheral blood. This TCR was sampled from a woman aged 80 or older with active or convalescent COVID-19. The chain carries TRBV27 and TRBJ2-7, with TRBD1 identical over 8 bases. The CDR3 loop is CASSFGQGKSYEQYF. CDR3 DNA sequence: TGTGCCAGCAGTTTCGGACAGGGCAAATCCTACGAGCAGTACTTC.